Shown below are 22 T cell receptor beta chains from a single sample sequenced in a study of T cell changes during pregnancy in multiple sclerosis (dated by TCRdb to about 2019). Receptors were amplified or captured by the immunoSEQ multiplex PCR assay. In its TCRdb copy, this immuneACCESS table keeps in-frame sequences only and misses some clones. Where compared with another copy, unresolved V genes explain less than half of these, and the others have no known cause. The sample records 25,000 to 35,000 clones, 85% to 95% of which are singletons. The ten largest account for around 6% of the sample. Here the sequenced sample was CD8+ T cells from peripheral blood mononuclear cells, taken before pregnancy. The source is a female donor with multiple sclerosis, enrolled in a pregnancy study.

The rearrangement links TRBV5-1 to TRBJ1-5; 10 nucleotides match TRBD1. The germline gives CDR1 SGHRS, CDR2 YFSETQ. V lost 4 bases to trimming and J lost 8 bases; unmatched junction nucleotides: 9. CDR3 length: 15 amino acids. The CDR3: CASSTGTGDGKPQHF. The CDR3 DNA sequence: TGCGCCAGCAGCACGGGGACAGGGGATGGAAAGCCCCAGCATTTT.

The V gene is TRBV9, the J gene TRBJ2-7, with 7 bases fitting TRBD2. Per the germline V gene, CDR1 is SGDLS and CDR2 is YYNGEE. The CDR3 spans 12 residues. Trimming at V came to 3 bases and at J to 4 bases, leaving 1 base not matched to a gene. CDR3 protein: CASSGEGYEQYF. DNA for the CDR3: TGTGCCAGCAGCGGGGAGGGGTACGAGCAGTACTTC.

The rearrangement uses TRBV15 and TRBJ2-1; 10 positions match TRBD2. Losses at the gene ends were 6 bases for V and 2 bases for J; bases not matched to a gene: 4. The CDR3 spans 15 residues. The V gene's germline CDR1 is LNHNV and CDR2 YYDKDF (reference sequence). The CDR3 DNA reads as TGTGCCACCAGAAGGGGGACTAGCGCCTACAATGAGCAGTTCTTC. This sequence encodes CATRRGTSAYNEQFF.

DNA for the CDR3: TGTGCCAGCAGCTTAGTAGACCGGGTATGGGACCAAGAGACCCAGTACTTC. Its translation is CASSLVDRVWDQETQYF. The rearrangement uses TRBV7-9 and TRBJ2-5; no reliable D call. The CDR3 has 17 amino acids. Per germline, CDR1 SEHNR and CDR2 FQNEAQ (reference sequence). The germline V and J ends were trimmed by 1 base and 0 bases, with 15 bases remaining between them. Supplemented by reference TRBV7-9 and TRBJ2-5, the full variable domain reads DTGVSQNPRHKITKRGQNVTFRCDPISEHNRLYWYRQTLGQGPEFLTYFQNEAQLEKSRLLSDRFSAERPKGSFSTLEIQRTEQGDSAMYLCASSLVDRVWDQETQYFGPGTRLLVL.

The rearrangement uses TRBV11-2 and TRBJ2-7; 7 nucleotides agree with TRBD2. V trimming: 1 base; J trimming: 5 bases; junction bases outside the gene matches: 5. Germline values: CDR1 SGHAT, CDR2 FQNNGV. There are 14 residues in the CDR3. The CDR3, as DNA: TGTGCCAGCAGCTTAGGGACTAGACTAAACGAGCAGTACTTC. Translation: CASSLGTRLNEQYF.

The gene calls are TRBV6-5 and TRBJ2-1; 9 nucleotides line up with TRBD1. V gave up 4 bases and J gave up 4 bases; unmatched junction bases: 8. Germline values: CDR1 MNHEY, CDR2 SVGAGI. CDR3 length equals 16 residues. The CDR3 here is CASSWGTGPRYNEQFF. Here the CDR3 DNA reads TGTGCCAGCAGTTGGGGGACAGGGCCCCGTTACAATGAGCAGTTCTTC.

CDR3 sequence: CASSLGLGSSYEQYF. The CDR3 DNA reads as TGTGCCAGCAGCTTAGGCCTGGGCAGCTCCTACGAGCAGTACTTC. The V call is TRBV7-3, the J call TRBJ2-7, with D hard to call. The CDR3 length is 15 residues. Trimming removed 2 bases from V and 0 bases from J, with 11 bases in between. Germline CDR1 SGHTA, CDR2 FQGTGA.

This clone was seen a handful of times. This chain connects TRBV7-9 to TRBJ2-7; TRBD1 agrees at 8 bases. The length of the CDR3 is 15 residues. CDR1 SEHNR and CDR2 FQNEAQ come from the germline V gene (reference sequence). V lost 1 base to trimming and J lost 4 bases; unmatched junction nucleotides: 6. CDR3 in amino acids: CASSLESGGLYEQYF. CDR3 nucleotides: TGTGCCAGCAGCTTAGAGTCAGGGGGCTTGTACGAGCAGTACTTC.

The genes are TRBV27 and TRBJ1-2; 10 positions agree with TRBD1. The CDR3 is 14 residues long. V gave up 6 bases and J gave up 7 bases; unmatched junction bases: 8. Germline V lookup: CDR1 MNHEY, CDR2 SMNVEV (reference sequence). CDR3 coding DNA: TGTGCCAGCAGGCCGGGACAGGGGTTGAGTGGCTACACCTTC. Residues: CASRPGQGLSGYTF.

V usage is TRBV4-1 and J usage is TRBJ1-2; D is unclear. The V end was cut by 2 bases, the J end by 4 bases, with 11 bases between. Germline assignment: CDR1 MGHRA and CDR2 YSYEKL. The CDR3 extends over 14 amino acids. Here the CDR3 DNA reads TGCGCCAGCAGCCAAACGTCTTGGCCCTATGGCTACACCTTC. This encodes CASSQTSWPYGYTF.

CDR3 nucleotide sequence: TGCGCCAGCAGCCAACTACTAGCGGGGATCTTCACCGGGGAGCTGTTTTTT. Amino acid sequence: CASSQLLAGIFTGELFF. The chain joins TRBV4-1 to TRBJ2-2; 10 bases map to TRBD2. V lost 2 bases and J lost 4; bases outside the gene matches: 7. Germline V gene data show CDR1 as MGHRA and CDR2 as YSYEKL. The CDR3 consists of 17 residues.

This sequence joins TRBV5-1 and TRBJ2-3; 9 positions agree with TRBD2. This CDR3 contains 16 residues. The J segment lost 6 bases and the V segment lost 4 bases, leaving 12 bases of the junction unmatched. Germline V lookup: CDR1 SGHRS, CDR2 YFSETQ. The CDR3 region is CASSPTPGTSFDTQYF. CDR3 coding DNA: TGCGCCAGCAGCCCAACCCCCGGGACTAGCTTTGATACGCAGTATTTT.

This chain joins TRBV4-1 and TRBJ1-4, with 9 bases that match TRBD1. Trimming cost V 4 bases and J 3 bases; bases outside gene matches: 3. Looked up from germline, CDR1 is MGHRA and CDR2 is YSYEKL. The CDR3 has 15 amino acids. CDR3: CASSLGQGANEKLFF. The CDR3, as DNA: TGCGCCAGCAGCCTGGGACAGGGAGCTAATGAAAAACTGTTTTTT.

The chain couples TRBV9 to TRBJ2-7; maybe TRBD1 (5 bases). CDR3 size: 13 residues. CDR1 and CDR2 from the germline V gene are SGDLS and YYNGEE. V shed 3 bases and J shed 2 bases, with 9 bases lying between them. The CDR3 here is CASSAQDTYEQYF. The CDR3 DNA is TGTGCCAGCAGCGCCCAGGACACCTACGAGCAGTACTTC. Looking up the rest from reference TRBV9 and TRBJ2-7 gives the full variable domain: DSGVTQTPKHLITATGQRVTLRCSPRSGDLSVYWYQQSLDQGLQFLIQYYNGEERAKGNILERFSAQQFPDLHSELNLSSLELGDSALYFCASSAQDTYEQYFGPGTRLTVT.

The chain employs TRBV7-9 and TRBJ2-5, with D perhaps matching TRBD2 (6 bases). This CDR3 comprises 14 residues. V was pared by 5 bases and J by 4 bases, with 14 bases between. The germline CDR1 and CDR2 sequences are SEHNR and FQNEAQ (reference sequence). The CDR3 nucleotides read TGTGCCAGCAGCCCTGGTACAGCGGGAGAGACCCAGTACTTC. This sequence encodes CASSPGTAGETQYF.

The chain uses TRBV10-1 and TRBJ2-1, with TRBD1 as a possible D gene (5 bases). The CDR3 loop spans 11 amino acids. Looked up from germline, CDR1 is WNHNN and CDR2 is SYGVQD (reference sequence). The V end lost 3 bases, the J end lost 8 bases, and 5 bases lay between the germline ends. CDR3 residues: CASSEGDEQFF. The CDR3, as DNA: TGCGCCAGCAGTGAAGGGGATGAGCAGTTCTTC.

The rearrangement links TRBV7-2 to TRBJ1-5; 8 bases match TRBD1. The CDR3 is made up of 15 amino acids. Germline loops: CDR1 SGHTA, CDR2 FQGNSA. Trimming cost V 6 bases and J 6 bases; bases outside gene matches: 10. This CDR3 is CASSSSATGVQPQHF. CDR3 in DNA: TGTGCCAGCAGTTCCAGCGCGACAGGGGTTCAGCCCCAGCATTTT.

The chain is built from TRBV5-6 and TRBJ1-2; 9 positions match TRBD1. The CDR3 spans 15 residues. CDR1 and CDR2 from the germline V gene are SGHDT and YYEEEE. V dropped 1 base and J dropped 5; count of bases not matched to a gene: 6. This chain's CDR3 is CASSLWGQGVYGYTF. Here the CDR3 DNA reads TGTGCCAGCAGCTTGTGGGGACAGGGAGTGTATGGCTACACCTTC.

The rearrangement uses TRBV15 and TRBJ1-6, with no clear D. CDR3 length: 12 residues. The V gene lost 5 bases and the J gene lost 6 bases, with 5 bases spanning the gap. Germline loops: CDR1 LNHNV, CDR2 YYDKDF (reference sequence). The CDR3: CATSLRNSPLHF. Written as DNA, the CDR3 is TGTGCCACCAGCCTTCGTAATTCACCCCTCCACTTT.

This clone has only one observation. This chain connects TRBV19 to TRBJ2-1, with a tentative D call TRBD2 (5 bases). Looked up from germline, CDR1 is LNHDA and CDR2 is SQIVND (reference sequence). The CDR3 is 15 amino acids. V was shortened by 5 bases and J by 6 bases, with 17 bases between the two germline ends. The DNA of the CDR3 is TGTGCCAGTAGTCCCCCGGGAAGAGCGAGCAATGAGCAGTTCTTC. It specifies CASSPPGRASNEQFF.

J is TRBJ2-2 and V is TRBV7-9, with no clear D. The CDR3 consists of 16 residues. Trimming shortened V by 8 bases and J by 0 bases, and 16 bases separated the two germline ends. Germline-derived CDR1 and CDR2 are SEHNR and FQNEAQ (reference sequence). The CDR3 DNA reads TGTGCCAGCTTAGCTTATCATCCCGCGAACACCGGGGAGCTGTTTTTT. The encoded protein is CASLAYHPANTGELFF.

The J gene is TRBJ1-2, the V gene TRBV9, with 10 bases fitting TRBD1. This CDR3 spans 17 amino acids. Trimming removed 4 bases from V and 3 bases from J; junction bases left unmatched: 12. Germline loops: CDR1 SGDLS, CDR2 YYNGEE. The CDR3 sequence: CASSPISGTGAHYGYTF. The CDR3 DNA sequence: TGTGCCAGCAGCCCCATCTCCGGGACAGGGGCCCACTATGGCTACACCTTC.